These 3 T cell receptor beta chains originate from one sample sequenced in a study of blood T cell repertoires in COVID-19. The table came from immunoSEQ multiplex PCR; TCRdb's copy has only in-frame clones and leaves some out. The sample has some 390,000 clones, roughly nine tenths seen once; the top ten hold 0.9% to 1.2%. Sample: PBMCs or T cells enriched from blood (not recorded which). Source of these receptors: a man aged 25-45 years who had recovered from COVID-19.

The chain couples TRBV24-1 to TRBJ2-5; 8 positions match TRBD2. Unmatched junction bases numbered 6, after V lost 5 bases and J lost 5 bases. The CDR3 sequence is 14 residues long. CDR1 is KGHDR, CDR2 SFDVKD, per germline. CDR3 bases: TGTGCCACCAGTGGTCGGGAGGGCCTGGAGACCCAGTACTTC. Translation gives CATSGREGLETQYF.

V and J are TRBV10-1 and TRBJ1-2; D call uncertain. Germline V gives CDR1 WNHNN, CDR2 SYGVQD (reference sequence). This CDR3 region has 13 residues. V was trimmed by 0 bases and J by 7 bases, leaving 9 bases between them. The CDR3 is CASSESRAAGYTF. The DNA of the CDR3 is TGCGCCAGCAGTGAGTCGAGAGCGGCTGGCTACACCTTC.

The chain couples TRBV18 to TRBJ2-4, with TRBD1 matching 9 bases. The CDR3 is 15 residues long. The V gene end was trimmed by 6 bases and the J gene end by 6 bases; junction bases not matched to a gene: 9. Germline assignment: CDR1 KGHSH and CDR2 LQKENI. CDR3 nucleotide sequence: TGTGCCAGCTCGTCTGGACAGGGGACCATAAACATTCAGTACTTC. Residues: CASSSGQGTINIQYF.